The present T cell receptor beta chain was sequenced within a study of CD8+CD57+ T cells in acquired aplastic anemia. Study-level information: The mean DNA yield obtained from sorted CD4+ and CD8+ cells came to roughly 3.4 ug.

A few counts support this clonotype. Its cognate antigen is unknown. For sequencing, patients were chosen who had shown expansion of CD8+CD57+ cells by flow cytometry. All participating patients were living with severe acquired aplastic anemia. None of the patients had been given any therapy when their blood was sampled. V was shortened by 7 bases and J by 1 base, with 10 bases between the two germline ends. This CDR3 has 14 amino acids. Germline V gene lookup returns CDR1 MNHNS and CDR2 SASEGT. Study-level results: Overlap between patients and controls comprised roughly 28 CD8+ CDR3 sequences.

Genomic DNA, the template, was used for profiling of the TCR beta VDJ and CDR3. TCRdb reprocessed the reads with MiXCR, giving one entry per CDR3 protein. The top ten hold around 0.82% of the sample, which has hundreds of thousands of distinct CDR3 sequences, 25% to 40% seen once. The chain has TRBV6-1 and TRBJ2-2; the D gene is possibly TRBD2 (5 bases). The receptor's source is a human donor with aplastic anemia. The specimen sequenced was sorted CD4+, CD8+, or CD8+CD57+ T cells (not recorded which) from PBMCs. The CDR3 coding sequence is TGTGCCAGCAACGGAGGAGTGAACACCGGGGAGCTGTTTTTT. Translation: CASNGGVNTGELFF.